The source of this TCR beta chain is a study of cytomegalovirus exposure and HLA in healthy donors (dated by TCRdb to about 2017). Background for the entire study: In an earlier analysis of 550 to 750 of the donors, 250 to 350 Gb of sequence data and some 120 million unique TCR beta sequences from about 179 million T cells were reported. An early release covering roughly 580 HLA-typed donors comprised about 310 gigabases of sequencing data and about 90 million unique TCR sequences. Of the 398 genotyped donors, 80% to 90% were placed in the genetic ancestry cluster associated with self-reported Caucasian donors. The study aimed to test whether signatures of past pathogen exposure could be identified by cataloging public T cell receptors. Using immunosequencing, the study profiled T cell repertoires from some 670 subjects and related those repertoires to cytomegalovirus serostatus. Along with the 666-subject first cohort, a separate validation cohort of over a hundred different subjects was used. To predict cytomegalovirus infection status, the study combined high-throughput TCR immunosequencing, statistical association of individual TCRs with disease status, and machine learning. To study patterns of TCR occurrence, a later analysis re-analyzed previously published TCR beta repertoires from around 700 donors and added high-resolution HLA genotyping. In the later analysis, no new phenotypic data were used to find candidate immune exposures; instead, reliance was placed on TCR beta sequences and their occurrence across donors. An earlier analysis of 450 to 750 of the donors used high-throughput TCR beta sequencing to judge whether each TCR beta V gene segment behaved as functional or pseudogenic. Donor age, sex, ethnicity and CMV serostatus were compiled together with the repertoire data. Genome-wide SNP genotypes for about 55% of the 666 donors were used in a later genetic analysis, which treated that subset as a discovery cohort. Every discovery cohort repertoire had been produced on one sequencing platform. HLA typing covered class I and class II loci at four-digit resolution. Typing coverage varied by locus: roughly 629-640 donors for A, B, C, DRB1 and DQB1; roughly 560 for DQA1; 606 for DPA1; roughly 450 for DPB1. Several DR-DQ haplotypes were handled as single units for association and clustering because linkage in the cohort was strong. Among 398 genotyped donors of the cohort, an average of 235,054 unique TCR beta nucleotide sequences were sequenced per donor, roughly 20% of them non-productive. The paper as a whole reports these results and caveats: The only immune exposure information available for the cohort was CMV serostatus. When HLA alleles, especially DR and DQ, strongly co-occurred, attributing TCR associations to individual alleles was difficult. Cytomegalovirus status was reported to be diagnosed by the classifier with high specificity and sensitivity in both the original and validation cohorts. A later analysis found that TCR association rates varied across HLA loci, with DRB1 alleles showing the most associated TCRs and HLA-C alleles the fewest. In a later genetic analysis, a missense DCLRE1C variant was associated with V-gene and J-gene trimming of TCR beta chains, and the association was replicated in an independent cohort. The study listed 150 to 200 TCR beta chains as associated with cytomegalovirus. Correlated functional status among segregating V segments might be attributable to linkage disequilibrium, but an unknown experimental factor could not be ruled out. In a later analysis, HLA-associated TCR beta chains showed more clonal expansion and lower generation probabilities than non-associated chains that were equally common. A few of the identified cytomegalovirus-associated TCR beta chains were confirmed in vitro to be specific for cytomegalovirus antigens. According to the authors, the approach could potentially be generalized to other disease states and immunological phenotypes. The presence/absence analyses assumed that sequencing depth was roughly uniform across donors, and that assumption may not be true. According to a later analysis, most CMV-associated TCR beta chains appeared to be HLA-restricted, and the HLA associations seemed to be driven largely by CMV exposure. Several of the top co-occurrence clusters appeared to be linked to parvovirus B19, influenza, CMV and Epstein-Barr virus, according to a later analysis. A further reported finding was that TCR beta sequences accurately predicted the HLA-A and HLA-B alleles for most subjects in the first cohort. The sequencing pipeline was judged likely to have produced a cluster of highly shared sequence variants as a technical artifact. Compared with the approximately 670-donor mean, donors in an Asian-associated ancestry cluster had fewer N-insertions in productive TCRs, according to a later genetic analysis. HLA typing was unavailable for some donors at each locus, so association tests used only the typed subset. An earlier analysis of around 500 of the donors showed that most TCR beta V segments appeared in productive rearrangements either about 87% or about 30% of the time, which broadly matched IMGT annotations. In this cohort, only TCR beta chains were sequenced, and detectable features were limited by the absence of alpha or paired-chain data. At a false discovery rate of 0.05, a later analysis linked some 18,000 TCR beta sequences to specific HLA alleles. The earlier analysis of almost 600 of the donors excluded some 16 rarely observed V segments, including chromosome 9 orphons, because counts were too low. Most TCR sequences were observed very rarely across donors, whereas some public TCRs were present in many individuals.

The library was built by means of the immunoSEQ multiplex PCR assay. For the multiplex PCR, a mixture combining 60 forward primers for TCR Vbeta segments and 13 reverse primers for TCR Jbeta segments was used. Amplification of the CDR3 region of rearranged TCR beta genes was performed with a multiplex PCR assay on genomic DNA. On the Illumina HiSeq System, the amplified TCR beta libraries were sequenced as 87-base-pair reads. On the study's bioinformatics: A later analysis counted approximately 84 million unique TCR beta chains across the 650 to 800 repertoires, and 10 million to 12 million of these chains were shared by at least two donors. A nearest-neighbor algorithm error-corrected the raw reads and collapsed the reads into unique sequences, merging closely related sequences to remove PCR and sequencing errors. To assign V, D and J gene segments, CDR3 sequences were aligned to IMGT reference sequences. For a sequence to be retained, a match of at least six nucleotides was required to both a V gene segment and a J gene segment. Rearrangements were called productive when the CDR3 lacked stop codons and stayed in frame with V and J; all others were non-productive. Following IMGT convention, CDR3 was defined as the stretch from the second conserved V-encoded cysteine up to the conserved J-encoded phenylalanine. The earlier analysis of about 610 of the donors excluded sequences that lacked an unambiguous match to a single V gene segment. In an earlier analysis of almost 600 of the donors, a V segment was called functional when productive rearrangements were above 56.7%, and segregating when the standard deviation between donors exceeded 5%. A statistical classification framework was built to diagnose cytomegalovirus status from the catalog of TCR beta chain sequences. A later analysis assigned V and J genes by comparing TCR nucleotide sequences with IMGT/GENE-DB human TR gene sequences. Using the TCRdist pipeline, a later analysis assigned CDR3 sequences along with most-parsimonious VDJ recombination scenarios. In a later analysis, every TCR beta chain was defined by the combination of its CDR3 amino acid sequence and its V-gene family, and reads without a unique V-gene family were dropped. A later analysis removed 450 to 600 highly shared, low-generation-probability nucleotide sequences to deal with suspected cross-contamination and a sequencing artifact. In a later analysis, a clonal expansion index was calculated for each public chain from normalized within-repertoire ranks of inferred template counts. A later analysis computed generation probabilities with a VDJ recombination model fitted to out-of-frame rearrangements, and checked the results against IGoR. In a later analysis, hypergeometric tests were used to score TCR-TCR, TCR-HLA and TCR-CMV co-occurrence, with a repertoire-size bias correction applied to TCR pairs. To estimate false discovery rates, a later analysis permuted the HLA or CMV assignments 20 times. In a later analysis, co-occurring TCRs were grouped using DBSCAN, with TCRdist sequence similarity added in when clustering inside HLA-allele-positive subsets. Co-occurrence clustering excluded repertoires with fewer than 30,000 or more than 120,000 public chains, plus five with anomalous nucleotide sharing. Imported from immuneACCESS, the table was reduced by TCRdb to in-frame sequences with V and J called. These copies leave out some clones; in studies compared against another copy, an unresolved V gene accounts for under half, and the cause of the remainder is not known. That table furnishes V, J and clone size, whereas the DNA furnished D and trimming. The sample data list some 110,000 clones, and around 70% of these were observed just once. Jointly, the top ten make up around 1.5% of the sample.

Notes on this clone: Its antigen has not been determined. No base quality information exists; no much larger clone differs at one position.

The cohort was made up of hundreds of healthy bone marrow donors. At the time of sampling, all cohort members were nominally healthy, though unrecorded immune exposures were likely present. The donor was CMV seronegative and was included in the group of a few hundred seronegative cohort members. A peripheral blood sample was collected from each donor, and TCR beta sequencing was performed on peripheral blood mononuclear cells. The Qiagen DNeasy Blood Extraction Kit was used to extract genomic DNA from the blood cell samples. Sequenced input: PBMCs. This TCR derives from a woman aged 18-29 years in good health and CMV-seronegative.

The DNA is TGCGCCAGCAGCCTCCTGGCGGGGCACTACAATGAGCAGTTCTTC. Its coded protein is CASSLLAGHYNEQFF. The rearrangement combines TRBV4-1 with TRBJ2-1; possibly the D gene is TRBD2, per 6 matching bases. The CDR3 holds 15 amino acids from the cysteine to the phenylalanine. The read is trimmed to its CDR3 DNA, 45 bases read in frame from base 1. The germline V gene provides CDR1 MGHRA and CDR2 YSYEKL. Relative to germline, V is 4 bases shorter and J is 3 bases shorter, with 13 bases between their ends.